These 16 T cell receptor beta chains were all obtained from the same sample, sequenced in a study of lymphopenia after photon versus proton radiotherapy. The assay was immunoSEQ multiplex PCR, and TCRdb's table has in-frame clones only and misses some. This sample has tens of thousands of clones; about 88% occur once, and the top ten carry about 6.3%. This material consisted of peripheral blood, taken from a patient treated with proton-based radiotherapy. The receptors stem from a woman aged 70 to 79 with pancreatic cancer. Some clones in this sample may be carry-over from other donors' samples.

The gene calls are TRBV28 and TRBJ1-4; TRBD1 agrees at 7 bases. V shed 9 bases, J shed 7 bases, and the junction held 8 bases outside the gene matches. Per germline, CDR1 MDHEN and CDR2 SYDVKM. CDR3 length equals 13 residues. The CDR3 DNA follows: TGTGCCAGTATGAGAACAGGGGTTGAAAAACTGTTTTTT. Its protein is CASMRTGVEKLFF.

The V gene is TRBV6-4, the J gene TRBJ1-1, with 7 positions matching TRBD1. The CDR3 spans 14 residues. The ends lost 5 bases at V and 1 base at J; junction bases unmatched: 4. The germline V gene encodes CDR1 MRHNA and CDR2 SNTAGT. In DNA, the CDR3 is TGTGCCAGCAGTTACACAGGGGAGAACACTGAAGCTTTCTTT. This translates into CASSYTGENTEAFF.

The V call is TRBV18, the J call TRBJ1-1, with D possibly matching TRBD1 (5 bases). This CDR3 has 16 amino acids. Germline lookup yields CDR1 KGHSH and CDR2 LQKENI. The germline V and J ends were trimmed by 3 bases and 0 bases, with 14 bases remaining between them. The CDR3 loop is CASSPTGQSMNTEAFF. CDR3 nucleotide sequence: TGTGCCAGCTCACCTACCGGACAAAGCATGAACACTGAAGCTTTCTTT.

This rearrangement joins TRBV2 to TRBJ1-2; TRBD1 matches 9 bases. V gave up 4 bases and J gave up 4 bases; unmatched junction bases: 4. Germline lookup yields CDR1 SNHLY and CDR2 FYNNEI. The CDR3 is made up of 14 amino acids. The CDR3 protein is CASSAQGAGYGYTF. CDR3 bases: TGTGCCAGCAGTGCACAGGGGGCTGGCTATGGCTACACCTTC. Full variable domain (rest looked up from reference TRBV2 and TRBJ1-2): EPEVTQTPSHQVTQMGQEVILRCVPISNHLYFYWYRQILGQKVEFLVSFYNNEISEKSEIFDDQFSVERPDGSNFTLKIRSTKLEDSAMYFCASSAQGAGYGYTFGSGTRLTVV.

The V gene is TRBV4-2, the J gene TRBJ1-2; TRBD1 agrees at 8 bases. V lost 5 bases to trimming and J lost 4 bases; unmatched junction nucleotides: 9. The CDR3 has 15 amino acids. Germline CDR1 is LGHNA and CDR2 is YNFKEQ. CDR3 loop: CASSLEGTGGYGYTF. The CDR3 DNA sequence: TGTGCCAGCAGCTTGGAGGGGACAGGAGGCTATGGCTACACCTTC.

The rearrangement joins TRBV6-1 to TRBJ1-5; the match to TRBD1 covers 7 bases. Germline values: CDR1 MNHNS, CDR2 SASEGT. With V trimmed by 4 bases and J by 6 bases, 3 bases remained unmatched. The CDR3 totals 13 residues. The CDR3 DNA is TGTGCCAGCAGTGTGGCAGGGGGTCAGCCCCAGCATTTT. Protein product: CASSVAGGQPQHF.

This clone has just a few counts. The rearrangement links TRBV13 to TRBJ2-7; D gene unclear. CDR3 size: 14 residues. Germline-derived CDR1 and CDR2 are PRHDT and FYEKMQ (reference sequence). Between the trimmed V and J ends, which lost 0 bases and 2 bases, there was a span of 8 bases. The CDR3, as DNA: TGTGCCAGCAGCTTAGGGGGGATACCCTACGAGCAGTACTTC. Its translation is CASSLGGIPYEQYF.

This chain connects TRBV5-1 to TRBJ1-5; D unresolved. Germline V CDR1 and CDR2: SGHRS, YFSETQ. V lost 0 bases, J lost 0 bases, and 7 bases lay in between. The CDR3 sequence is 15 residues long. For the CDR3, the DNA is TGCGCCAGCAGCTTGGACGGAAATAGCAATCAGCCCCAGCATTTT. It translates to CASSLDGNSNQPQHF.

This clone occurred once. The rearrangement links TRBV28 to TRBJ2-1; no definite D call. Germline CDR1 and CDR2: MDHEN and SYDVKM. The ends were cut back, 6 bases at V and 6 bases at J, with 18 bases in the middle. The length of the CDR3 is 15 residues. CDR3 in DNA: TGTGCCAGCAGGCCGACAAGGACCCATCTCAATGAGCAGTTCTTC. Translating gives CASRPTRTHLNEQFF. The variable domain in full, completed from reference TRBV28 and TRBJ2-1, reads DVKVTQSSRYLVKRTGEKVFLECVQDMDHENMFWYRQDPGLGLRLIYFSYDVKMKEKGDIPEGYSVSREKKERFSLILESASTNQTSMYLCASRPTRTHLNEQFFGPGTRLTVL.

The rearrangement links TRBV4-2 to TRBJ2-7; possible D gene TRBD2, 5 bases. The CDR3 covers 14 residues. CDR1 LGHNA and CDR2 YNFKEQ come from the germline V gene. V was clipped by 1 base and J by 2 bases, with 9 bases between them. CDR3: CASSQAAGTYEQYF. CDR3 nucleotide sequence: TGTGCCAGCAGCCAAGCCGCGGGTACCTACGAGCAGTACTTC.

The rearrangement links TRBV6-1 to TRBJ1-3, with D unclear. Trimming left V 7 bases short and J 4 bases short, with 8 bases between. The CDR3 length is 12 residues. The V gene's germline CDR1 is MNHNS and CDR2 SASEGT. CDR3 region: CASTSPGNTIYF. CDR3 nucleotides: TGTGCCAGCACCAGCCCAGGAAACACCATATATTTT.

This clone came up once. The chain employs TRBV19 and TRBJ2-3; 9 bases map to TRBD2. Germline V gives CDR1 LNHDA, CDR2 SQIVND (reference sequence). CDR3 length: 17 residues. The V gene end was trimmed by 1 base and the J gene end by 5 bases; junction bases not matched to a gene: 10. The CDR3 bases are TGTGCCAGTAGTATAGTGGACAGTAGCGGGAGCGAAGATACGCAGTATTTT. As protein: CASSIVDSSGSEDTQYF.

The rearrangement joins TRBV19 to TRBJ1-1, with 7 bases identical to TRBD1. The V segment lost 3 bases and the J segment 5 bases; nucleotides outside the gene matches: 6. The CDR3 extends over 14 amino acids. CDR1 and CDR2 from the germline V gene are LNHDA and SQIVND (reference sequence). CDR3 DNA: TGTGCCAGTAGTATCCAGGGGGTAGGGACTGAAGCTTTCTTT. This codes for CASSIQGVGTEAFF.

The V and J genes are TRBV5-1 and TRBJ1-2; TRBD1 agrees at 7 bases. This CDR3 region has 15 residues. Germline trimming cut 4 bases from V and 0 bases from J; bases unmatched to any gene: 6. The germline V gene encodes CDR1 SGHRS and CDR2 YFSETQ. The chain's CDR3 is CASSQLGTANYGYTF. Here the CDR3 DNA reads TGCGCCAGCAGCCAACTAGGGACAGCTAACTATGGCTACACCTTC.

This clone was seen once. J is TRBJ2-1 and V is TRBV18; 10 nucleotides match TRBD2. This CDR3 has 16 amino acids. CDR1 is KGHSH and CDR2 is LQKENI in the germline V gene. V lost 2 bases, J lost 6 bases, and 7 bases stayed unmatched. CDR3 amino acids: CASSPNLLAGVNEQFF. CDR3 nucleotide sequence: TGTGCCAGCTCACCAAATTTGCTAGCGGGAGTCAATGAGCAGTTCTTC.

Only a few counts were recorded for this clone. The chain has TRBV30 and TRBJ2-2; the match to TRBD1 covers 9 bases. Germline assignment: CDR1 GTSNPN and CDR2 SVGIG (reference sequence). This CDR3 has 15 residues. V lost 8 bases to trimming and J lost 1 base; unmatched junction nucleotides: 8. The CDR3 spells CAATGGTLNTGELFF. CDR3 bases: TGTGCCGCAACAGGGGGCACCTTGAACACCGGGGAGCTGTTTTTT.